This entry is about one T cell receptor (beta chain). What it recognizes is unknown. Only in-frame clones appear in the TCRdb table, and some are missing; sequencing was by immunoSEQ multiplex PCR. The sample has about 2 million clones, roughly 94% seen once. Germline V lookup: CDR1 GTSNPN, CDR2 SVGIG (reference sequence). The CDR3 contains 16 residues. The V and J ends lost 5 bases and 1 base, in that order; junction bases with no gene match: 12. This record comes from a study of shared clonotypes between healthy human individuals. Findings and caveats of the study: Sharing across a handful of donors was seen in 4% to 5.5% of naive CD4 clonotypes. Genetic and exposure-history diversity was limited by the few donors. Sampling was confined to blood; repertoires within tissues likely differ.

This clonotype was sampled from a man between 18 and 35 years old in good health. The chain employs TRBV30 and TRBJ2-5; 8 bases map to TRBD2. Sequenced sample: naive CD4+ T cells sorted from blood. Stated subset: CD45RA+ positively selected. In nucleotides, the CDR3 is TGTGCCTGGTCTACAATACTAGCGGCAGCCCAAGAGACCCAGTACTTC. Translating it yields CAWSTILAAAQETQYF.